This T cell receptor (beta chain) derives from a study of blood T cells in healthy people across ages. The J segment lost 3 bases and the V segment lost 6 bases, leaving 16 bases of the junction unmatched. The CDR3 loop spans 17 amino acids. In germline, CDR1 is MDHEN, CDR2 SYDVKM. Then a second PCR, running roughly 6 to 12 cycles, was carried out with a sample-barcoded 5' primer and a J-beta primer mix. TCRdb fed the 5' RACE reads into MiXCR, producing one record per CDR3 protein. The sample shows almost 550,000 distinct CDR3 sequences, approximately 25% of them seen only once. This clonotype was counted only a few times. The sample was also reused in another study, on T cells of mothers and their children. That source notes: For unrelated pairs as for related ones, thymic selection shapes TCR recombination output similarly.

The sequence was obtained from a boy aged 5 to 17 in good health. This chain links TRBV28 with TRBJ1-2; TRBD1 agrees at 7 bases. Sequenced material: blood. The CDR3 loop is CASSPYNFDRDHYGYTF. The CDR3 DNA reads TGTGCCAGCAGCCCTTACAACTTCGACAGGGACCACTATGGCTACACCTTC.